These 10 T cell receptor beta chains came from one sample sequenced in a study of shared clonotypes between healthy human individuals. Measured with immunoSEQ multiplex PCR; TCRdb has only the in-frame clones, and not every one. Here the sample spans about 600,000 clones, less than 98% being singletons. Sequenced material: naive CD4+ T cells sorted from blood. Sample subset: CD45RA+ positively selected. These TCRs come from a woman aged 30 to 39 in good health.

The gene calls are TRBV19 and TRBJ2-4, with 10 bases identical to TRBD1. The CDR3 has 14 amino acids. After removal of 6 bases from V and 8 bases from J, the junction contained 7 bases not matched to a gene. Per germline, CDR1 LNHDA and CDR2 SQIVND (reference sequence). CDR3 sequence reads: CASRKTGGIDIQYF. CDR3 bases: TGTGCCAGTAGGAAGACAGGGGGCATCGACATTCAGTACTTC. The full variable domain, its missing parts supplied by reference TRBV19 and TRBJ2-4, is DGGITQSPKYLFRKEGQNVTLSCEQNLNHDAMYWYRQDPGQGLRLIYYSQIVNDFQKGDIAEGYSVSREKKESFPLTVTSAQKNPTAFYLCASRKTGGIDIQYFGAGTRLSVL.

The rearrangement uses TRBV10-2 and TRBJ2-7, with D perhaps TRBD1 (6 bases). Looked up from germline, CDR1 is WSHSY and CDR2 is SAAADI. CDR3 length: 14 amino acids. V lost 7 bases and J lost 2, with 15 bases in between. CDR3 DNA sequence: TGCGCCAGCACCTACCGGGACAACACCTACGAGCAGTACTTC. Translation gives CASTYRDNTYEQYF.

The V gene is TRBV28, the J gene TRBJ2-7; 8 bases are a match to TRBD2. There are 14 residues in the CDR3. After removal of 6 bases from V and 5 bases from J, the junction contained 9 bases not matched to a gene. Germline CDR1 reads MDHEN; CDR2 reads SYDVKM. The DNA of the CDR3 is TGTGCCAGCAGAGACGGGGGGGTCGGCCACGAGCAGTACTTC. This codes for CASRDGGVGHEQYF. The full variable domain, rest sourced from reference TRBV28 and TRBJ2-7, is DVKVTQSSRYLVKRTGEKVFLECVQDMDHENMFWYRQDPGLGLRLIYFSYDVKMKEKGDIPEGYSVSREKKERFSLILESASTNQTSMYLCASRDGGVGHEQYFGPGTRLTVT.

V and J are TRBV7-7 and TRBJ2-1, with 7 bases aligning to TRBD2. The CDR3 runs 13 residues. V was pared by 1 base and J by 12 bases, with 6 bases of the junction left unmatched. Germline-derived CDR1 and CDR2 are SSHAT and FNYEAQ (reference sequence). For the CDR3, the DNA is TGTGCCAGCAGCTTAGGGGACTACCAACGGCAGTTCTTC. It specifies CASSLGDYQRQFF.

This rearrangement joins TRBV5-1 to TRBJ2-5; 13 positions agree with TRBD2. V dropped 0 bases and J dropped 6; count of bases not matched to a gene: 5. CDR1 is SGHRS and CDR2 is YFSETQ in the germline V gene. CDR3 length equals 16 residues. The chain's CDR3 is CASSLGRTSGRKTQYF. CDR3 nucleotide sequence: TGCGCCAGCAGCTTGGGGCGGACTAGCGGGAGAAAGACCCAGTACTTC.

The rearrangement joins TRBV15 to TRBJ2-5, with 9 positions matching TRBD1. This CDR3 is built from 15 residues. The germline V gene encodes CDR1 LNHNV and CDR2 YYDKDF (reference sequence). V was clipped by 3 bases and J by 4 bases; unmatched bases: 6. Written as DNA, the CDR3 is TGTGCCACCAGCAGTTGGACAGGGGAGGGAGAGACCCAGTACTTC. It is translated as CATSSWTGEGETQYF.

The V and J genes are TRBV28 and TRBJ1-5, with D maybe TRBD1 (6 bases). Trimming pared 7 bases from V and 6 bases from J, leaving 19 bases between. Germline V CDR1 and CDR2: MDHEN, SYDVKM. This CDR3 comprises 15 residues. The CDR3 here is CASTYGRGGSQPQHF. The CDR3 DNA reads TGTGCCAGCACCTATGGCAGGGGAGGTAGTCAGCCCCAGCATTTT.

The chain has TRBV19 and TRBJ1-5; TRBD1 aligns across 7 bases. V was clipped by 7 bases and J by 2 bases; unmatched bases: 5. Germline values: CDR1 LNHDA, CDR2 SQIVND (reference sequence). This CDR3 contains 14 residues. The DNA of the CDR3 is TGTGCCAGTAAGGATGGACAGGGCAATCAGCCCCAGCATTTT. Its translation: CASKDGQGNQPQHF.

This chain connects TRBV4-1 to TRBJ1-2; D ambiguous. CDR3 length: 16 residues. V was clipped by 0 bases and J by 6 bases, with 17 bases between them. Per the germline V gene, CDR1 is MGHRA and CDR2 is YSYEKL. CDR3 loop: CASSQDDRKKIHGYTF. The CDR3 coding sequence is TGCGCCAGCAGCCAAGACGACCGTAAAAAGATCCATGGCTACACCTTC.

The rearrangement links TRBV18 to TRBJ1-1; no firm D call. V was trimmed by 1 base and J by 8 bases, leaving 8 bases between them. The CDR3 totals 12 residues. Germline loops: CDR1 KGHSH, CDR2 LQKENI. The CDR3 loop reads CASSPQLPEAFF. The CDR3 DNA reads TGTGCCAGCTCACCACAGTTGCCAGAAGCTTTCTTT.